This T cell receptor (beta chain) was sequenced for a study of control samples from healthy donors and cancer patients. TCRdb keeps only in-frame clones here, not all; method: immunoSEQ multiplex PCR. Seen here are 150,000 or so clones, 92% observed once, and the top ten hold 5.5%. CDR3 length: 13 amino acids. The V and J ends lost 4 bases and 7 bases respectively, with 8 bases between them. Germline values: CDR1 LGHDT, CDR2 YNNKEL (reference sequence). This receptor was identified in a man aged 18 to 35 in good health. The sequencing sample was made of blood. The chain uses TRBV3-1 (or the pseudogene TRBV3-2) and TRBJ1-6; no firm D call. The CDR3 is CASSLVANSPLHF. The CDR3 bases are TGTGCCAGCAGCCTAGTGGCAAATTCACCCCTCCACTTT.